This T cell receptor (beta chain) was captured by sequencing in a study of cytomegalovirus exposure and HLA in healthy donors. The ends were cut back, 0 bases at V and 5 bases at J, with 7 bases in the middle. This CDR3 contains 13 residues. CDR1 and CDR2 from the germline V gene are MNHEY and SVGAGI. With regard to this clone: Other DNA variants within this sample encode the same CDR3.

A multiplex PCR was run with 60 Vbeta primers and 13 Jbeta primers. Some clones are missing from TCRdb's copy, which holds only in-frame ones; the method was immunoSEQ multiplex PCR. The sample data list about 200,000 clones. The clonotype was recovered from a girl aged 2-10 years in good health and CMV-seropositive. The sequenced material came from PBMCs. V is TRBV6-5 and J is TRBJ1-1; D is ambiguous. The CDR3 loop is CASSYSRGTEAFF. The DNA of the CDR3 is TGTGCCAGCAGTTACTCGCGGGGAACTGAAGCTTTCTTT.